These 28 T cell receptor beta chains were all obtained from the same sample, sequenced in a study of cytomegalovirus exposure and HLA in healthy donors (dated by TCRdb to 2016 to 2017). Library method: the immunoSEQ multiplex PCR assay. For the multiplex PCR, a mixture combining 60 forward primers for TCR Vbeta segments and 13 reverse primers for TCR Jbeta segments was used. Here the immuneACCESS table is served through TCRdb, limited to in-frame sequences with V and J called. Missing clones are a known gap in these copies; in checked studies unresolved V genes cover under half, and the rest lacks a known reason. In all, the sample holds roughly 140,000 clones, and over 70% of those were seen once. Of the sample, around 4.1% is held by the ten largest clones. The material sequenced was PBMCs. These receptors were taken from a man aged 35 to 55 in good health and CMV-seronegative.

CDR3 sequence (DNA): TGTGCCAGTAGTATCAACAGGGTGGGAACTGAAGCTTTCTTT. This codes for CASSINRVGTEAFF. The chain links TRBV19 to TRBJ1-1; D may be TRBD1 (6 bases). Trimming pared 3 bases from V and 5 bases from J, leaving 13 bases between. The CDR3 length is 14 residues. CDR1 and CDR2 (germline): LNHDA, SQIVND (reference sequence). Filled out from reference TRBV19 and TRBJ1-1, the complete variable domain reads DGGITQSPKYLFRKEGQNVTLSCEQNLNHDAMYWYRQDPGQGLRLIYYSQIVNDFQKGDIAEGYSVSREKKESFPLTVTSAQKNPTAFYLCASSINRVGTEAFFGQGTRLTVV.

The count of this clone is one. The CDR3 coding sequence is TGTGCCAGCAGCTTGGGACAGGGGTTCTATGGCTACACCTTC. Translated: CASSLGQGFYGYTF. The chain recombines TRBV5-6 with TRBJ1-2; 8 bases map to TRBD1. J lost 4 bases, V lost 0 bases, and 2 bases had no gene match. This CDR3 contains 14 residues. Germline-derived CDR1 and CDR2 are SGHDT and YYEEEE.

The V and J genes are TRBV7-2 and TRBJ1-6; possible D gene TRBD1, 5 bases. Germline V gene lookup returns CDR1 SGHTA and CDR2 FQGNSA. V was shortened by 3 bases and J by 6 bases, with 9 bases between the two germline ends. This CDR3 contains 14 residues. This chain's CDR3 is CASSFRQTNSPLHF. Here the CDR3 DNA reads TGTGCCAGCAGCTTCCGACAGACTAATTCACCCCTCCACTTT.

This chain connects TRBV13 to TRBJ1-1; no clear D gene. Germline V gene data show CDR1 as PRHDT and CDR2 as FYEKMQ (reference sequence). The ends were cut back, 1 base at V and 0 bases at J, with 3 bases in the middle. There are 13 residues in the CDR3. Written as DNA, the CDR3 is TGTGCCAGCAGCTTAGTCTTGAACACTGAAGCTTTCTTT. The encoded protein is CASSLVLNTEAFF.

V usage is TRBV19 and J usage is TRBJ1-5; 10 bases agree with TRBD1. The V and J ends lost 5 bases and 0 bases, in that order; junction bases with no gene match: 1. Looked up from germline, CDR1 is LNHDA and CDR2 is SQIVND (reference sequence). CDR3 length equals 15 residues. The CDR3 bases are TGTGCCAGTAGTTGGACAGGGGGTAGCAATCAGCCCCAGCATTTT. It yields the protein CASSWTGGSNQPQHF.

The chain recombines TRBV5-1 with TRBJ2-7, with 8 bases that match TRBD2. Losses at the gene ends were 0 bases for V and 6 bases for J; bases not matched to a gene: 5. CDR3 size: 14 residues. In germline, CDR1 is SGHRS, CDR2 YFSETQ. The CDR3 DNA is TGCGCCAGCAGCTTGGCCGGGGGGGAGCGCGAGCAGTACTTC. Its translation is CASSLAGGEREQYF.

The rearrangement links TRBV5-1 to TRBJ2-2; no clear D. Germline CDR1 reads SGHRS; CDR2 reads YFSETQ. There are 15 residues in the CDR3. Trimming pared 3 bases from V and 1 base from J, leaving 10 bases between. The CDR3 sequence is CASSSTSMNTGELFF. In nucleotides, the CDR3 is TGCGCCAGCAGCTCGACATCGATGAACACCGGGGAGCTGTTTTTT.

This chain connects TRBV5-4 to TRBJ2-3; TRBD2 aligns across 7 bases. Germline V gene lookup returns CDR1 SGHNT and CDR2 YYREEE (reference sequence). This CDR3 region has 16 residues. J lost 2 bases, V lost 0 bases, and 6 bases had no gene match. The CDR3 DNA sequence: TGTGCCAGCAGCTTGGTTGCGCGGGGGTCCACAGATACGCAGTATTTT. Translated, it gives CASSLVARGSTDTQYF.

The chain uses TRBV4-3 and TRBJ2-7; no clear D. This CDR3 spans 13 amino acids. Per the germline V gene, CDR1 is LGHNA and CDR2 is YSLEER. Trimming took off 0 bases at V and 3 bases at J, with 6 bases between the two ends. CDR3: CASSQDSDYEQYF. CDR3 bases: TGCGCCAGCAGCCAAGATTCAGACTACGAGCAGTACTTC.

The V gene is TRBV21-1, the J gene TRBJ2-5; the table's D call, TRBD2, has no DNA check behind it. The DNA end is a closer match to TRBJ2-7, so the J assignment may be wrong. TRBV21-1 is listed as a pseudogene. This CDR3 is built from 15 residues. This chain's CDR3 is CASSKALEGPYEQYF. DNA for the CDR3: TGTGCCAGCAGCAAAGCGCTGGAGGGGCCCTACGAGCAGTACTTC.

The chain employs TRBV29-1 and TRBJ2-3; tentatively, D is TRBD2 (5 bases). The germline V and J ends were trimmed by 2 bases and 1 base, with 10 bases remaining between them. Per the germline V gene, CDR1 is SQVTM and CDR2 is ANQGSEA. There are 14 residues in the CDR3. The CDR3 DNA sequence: TGCAGCGTTGAAATGGGTAGCGGCACAGATACGCAGTATTTT. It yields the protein CSVEMGSGTDTQYF.

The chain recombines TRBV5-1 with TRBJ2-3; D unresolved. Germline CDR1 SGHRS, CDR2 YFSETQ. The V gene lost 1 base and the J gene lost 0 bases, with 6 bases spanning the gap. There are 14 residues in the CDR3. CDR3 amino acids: CASSLWSSTDTQYF. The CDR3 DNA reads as TGCGCCAGCAGCTTGTGGAGTAGCACAGATACGCAGTATTTT.

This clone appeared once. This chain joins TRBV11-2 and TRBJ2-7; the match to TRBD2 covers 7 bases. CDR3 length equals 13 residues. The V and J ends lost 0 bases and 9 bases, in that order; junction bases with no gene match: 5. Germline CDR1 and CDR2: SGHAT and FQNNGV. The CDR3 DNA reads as TGTGCCAGCAGCTTAGAGGGGGGGACGGGGCAGTACTTC. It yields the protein CASSLEGGTGQYF.

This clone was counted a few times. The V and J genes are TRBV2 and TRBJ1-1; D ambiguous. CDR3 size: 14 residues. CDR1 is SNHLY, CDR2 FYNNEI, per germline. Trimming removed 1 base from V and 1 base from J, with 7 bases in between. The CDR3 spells CASSEVAGNTEAFF. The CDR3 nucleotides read TGTGCCAGCAGTGAAGTCGCAGGGAACACTGAAGCTTTCTTT.

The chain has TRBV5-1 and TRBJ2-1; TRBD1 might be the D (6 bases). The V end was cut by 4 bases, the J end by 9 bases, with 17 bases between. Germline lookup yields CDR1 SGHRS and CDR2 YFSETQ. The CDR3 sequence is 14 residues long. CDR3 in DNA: TGCGCCAGCAGCCCCATCACAGGGATGGGTGAGCAGTTCTTC. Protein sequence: CASSPITGMGEQFF.

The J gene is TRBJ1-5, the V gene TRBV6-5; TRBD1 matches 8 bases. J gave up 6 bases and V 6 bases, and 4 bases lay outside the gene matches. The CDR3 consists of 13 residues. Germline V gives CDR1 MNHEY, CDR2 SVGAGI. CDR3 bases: TGTGCCAGCAGAGGACAGGGTAGTCAGCCCCAGCATTTT. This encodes CASRGQGSQPQHF.

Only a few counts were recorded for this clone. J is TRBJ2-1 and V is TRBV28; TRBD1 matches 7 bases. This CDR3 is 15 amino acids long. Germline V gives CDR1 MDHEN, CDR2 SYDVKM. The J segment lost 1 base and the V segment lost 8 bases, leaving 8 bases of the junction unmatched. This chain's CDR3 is CASDSRGRSYNEQFF. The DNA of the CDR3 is TGTGCCAGCGACTCCAGGGGGAGATCCTACAATGAGCAGTTCTTC.

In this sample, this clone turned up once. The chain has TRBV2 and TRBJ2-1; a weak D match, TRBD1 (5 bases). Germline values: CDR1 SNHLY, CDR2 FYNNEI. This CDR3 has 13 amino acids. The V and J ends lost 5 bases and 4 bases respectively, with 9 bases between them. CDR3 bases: TGTGCCAGCAGTCGTCAGGGATACAATGAGCAGTTCTTC. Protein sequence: CASSRQGYNEQFF.

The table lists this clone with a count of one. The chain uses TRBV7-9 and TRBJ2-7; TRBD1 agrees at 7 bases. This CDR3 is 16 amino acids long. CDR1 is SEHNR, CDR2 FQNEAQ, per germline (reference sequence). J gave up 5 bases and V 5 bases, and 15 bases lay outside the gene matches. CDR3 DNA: TGTGCCAGCAGCCCAGACAGGGTACAACGAGTGGACGAGCAGTACTTC. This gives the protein CASSPDRVQRVDEQYF. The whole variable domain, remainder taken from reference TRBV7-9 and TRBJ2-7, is DTGVSQNPRHKITKRGQNVTFRCDPISEHNRLYWYRQTLGQGPEFLTYFQNEAQLEKSRLLSDRFSAERPKGSFSTLEIQRTEQGDSAMYLCASSPDRVQRVDEQYFGPGTRLTVT.

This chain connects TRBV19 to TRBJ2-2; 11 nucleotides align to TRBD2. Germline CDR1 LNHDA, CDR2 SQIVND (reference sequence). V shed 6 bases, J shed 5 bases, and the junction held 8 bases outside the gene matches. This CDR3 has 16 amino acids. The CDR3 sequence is CASRPTSGVYTGELFF. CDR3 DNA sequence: TGTGCCAGTAGACCGACTAGCGGGGTATATACCGGGGAGCTGTTTTTT. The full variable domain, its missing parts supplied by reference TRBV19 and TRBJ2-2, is DGGITQSPKYLFRKEGQNVTLSCEQNLNHDAMYWYRQDPGQGLRLIYYSQIVNDFQKGDIAEGYSVSREKKESFPLTVTSAQKNPTAFYLCASRPTSGVYTGELFFGEGSRLTVL.

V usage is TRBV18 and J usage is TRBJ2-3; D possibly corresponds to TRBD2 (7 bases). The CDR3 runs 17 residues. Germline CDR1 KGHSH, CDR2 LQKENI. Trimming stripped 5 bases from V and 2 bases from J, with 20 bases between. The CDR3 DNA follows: TGTGCCAGCTCAACCCGACCCCGGGGGGCAAACACAGATACGCAGTATTTT. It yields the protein CASSTRPRGANTDTQYF.

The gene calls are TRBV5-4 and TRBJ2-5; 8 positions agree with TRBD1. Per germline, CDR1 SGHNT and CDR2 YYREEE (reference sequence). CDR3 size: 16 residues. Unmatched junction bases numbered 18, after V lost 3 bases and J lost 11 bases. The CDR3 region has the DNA TGTGCCAGCAGCTCATACAACCGAGGACAGGGTTCTGAGCAGTACTTC. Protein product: CASSSYNRGQGSEQYF.

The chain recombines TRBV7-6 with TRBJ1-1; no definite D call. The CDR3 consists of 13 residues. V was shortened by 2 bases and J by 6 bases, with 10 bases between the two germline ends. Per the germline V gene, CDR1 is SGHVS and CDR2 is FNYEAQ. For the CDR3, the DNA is TGTGCCAGCAGCTTAAAGAGGGAGGCTGAAGCTTTCTTT. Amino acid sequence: CASSLKREAEAFF.

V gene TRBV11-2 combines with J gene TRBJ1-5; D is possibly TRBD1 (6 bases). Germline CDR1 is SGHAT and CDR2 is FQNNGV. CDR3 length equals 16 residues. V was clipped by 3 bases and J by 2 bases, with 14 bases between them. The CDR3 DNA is TGTGCCAGCAGCTTTGGGGCGGGGGGCGGCAATCAGCCCCAGCATTTT. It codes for CASSFGAGGGNQPQHF.

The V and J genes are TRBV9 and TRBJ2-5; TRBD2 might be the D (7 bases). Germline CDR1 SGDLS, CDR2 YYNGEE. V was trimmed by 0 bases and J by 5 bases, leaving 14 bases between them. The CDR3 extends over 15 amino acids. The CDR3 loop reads CASSVAVGGPETQYF. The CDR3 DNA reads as TGTGCCAGCAGCGTAGCCGTGGGGGGGCCCGAGACCCAGTACTTC.

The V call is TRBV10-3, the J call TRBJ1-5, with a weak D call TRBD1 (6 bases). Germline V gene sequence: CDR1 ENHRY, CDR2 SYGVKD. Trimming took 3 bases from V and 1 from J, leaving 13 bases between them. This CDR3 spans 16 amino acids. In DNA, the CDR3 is TGTGCCATCAGTGAATTAAAGGGGGAGAGCAATCAGCCCCAGCATTTT. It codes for CAISELKGESNQPQHF.

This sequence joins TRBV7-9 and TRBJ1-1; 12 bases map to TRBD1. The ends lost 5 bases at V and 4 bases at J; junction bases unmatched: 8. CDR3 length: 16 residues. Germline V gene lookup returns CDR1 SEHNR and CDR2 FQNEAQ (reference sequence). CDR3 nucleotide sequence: TGTGCCAGCAGCCCGGGACAGGGGGCATCCATCACTGAAGCTTTCTTT. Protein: CASSPGQGASITEAFF.

Written as DNA, the CDR3 is TGCAGCGTACAGGGGGAGACTGGAAACACCATATATTTT. Protein product: CSVQGETGNTIYF. The chain carries TRBV29-1 and TRBJ1-3, with TRBD1 matching 8 bases. V dropped 6 bases and J dropped 2; count of bases not matched to a gene: 3. The CDR3 totals 13 residues. Germline CDR1 is SQVTM and CDR2 is ANQGSEA.